This T cell receptor beta chain was retrieved from a study of post-analysis software for immune sequencing data. Study summary: Both relapsing-remitting and secondary progressive multiple sclerosis featured among the disease courses, as did progressive-relapsing multiple sclerosis. Overall study results and limits: Patients carried 4 or 5 TRBV segments more frequently than controls did, and TRBV5-6, TRBV5-1 and TRBV20-1 were among them. F measure clustering grouped samples strongly by preparation batch. Relative to controls, patients with multiple sclerosis showed significantly lower normalized Chao1 diversity.

Prepared libraries of TCR beta cDNA carried unique molecular identifiers. T cells numbering about 0.85 to 10 million gave rise to 450,000 to 550,000 cDNA molecules. TCRdb called the PCR reads again in MiXCR, with one record for every CDR3 protein. The sample records hundreds of thousands of distinct CDR3 sequences, roughly 27% being singletons. This clonotype was observed a few times. Its antigen is as yet unknown. CDR3 length equals 15 residues. V lost 0 bases and J lost 5, with 11 bases in between. Germline V lookup: CDR1 MNHEY, CDR2 SMNVEV (reference sequence). Material for sequencing was blood. The chain uses TRBV27 and TRBJ2-1; no reliable D call. The sequence came from a girl aged 5 to 17 with multiple sclerosis. The CDR3 here is CASSLSPLGNNEQFF. The CDR3 coding sequence is TGTGCCAGCAGTTTATCCCCCTTAGGGAACAATGAGCAGTTCTTC.